These 30 T cell receptor beta chains share one sample of origin, sequenced in a study of cytomegalovirus exposure and HLA in healthy donors. The PCR contained 60 Vbeta and 13 Jbeta primers. Libraries were prepared by immunoSEQ multiplex PCR; TCRdb keeps only in-frame clonotypes and omits some of them. The sample consists of 250,000 to 350,000 clones, 80% to 90% of them appearing once. The sample was PBMCs. All receptors derive from a man aged 40-49 years in good health and CMV-seropositive.

The chain couples TRBV9 to TRBJ2-1; 8 bases fit TRBD2. The V segment lost 0 bases and the J segment 6 bases; nucleotides outside the gene matches: 2. The CDR3 extends over 14 amino acids. Germline CDR1 SGDLS, CDR2 YYNGEE. CDR3 amino acids: CASSVDGRANEQFF. The CDR3 DNA reads TGTGCCAGCAGCGTAGACGGGAGGGCCAATGAGCAGTTCTTC.

The chain uses TRBV5-1 and TRBJ2-3; 8 positions agree with TRBD1. Germline V gene sequence: CDR1 SGHRS, CDR2 YFSETQ. The trim removed 4 bases at V and 6 bases at J, leaving 10 bases unmatched. This CDR3 is 15 amino acids long. CDR3 sequence (DNA): TGCGCCAGCAGCACACTTTCAGGGGGCCGGGATACGCAGTATTTT. Protein product: CASSTLSGGRDTQYF.

V gene TRBV19 combines with J gene TRBJ2-7; 7 bases are shared with TRBD1. V dropped 5 bases and J dropped 6; count of bases not matched to a gene: 7. This CDR3 has 13 residues. The V gene's germline CDR1 is LNHDA and CDR2 SQIVND (reference sequence). This chain's CDR3 is CASSAGQEFEQYF. The CDR3 DNA sequence: TGTGCCAGTAGTGCCGGACAGGAATTCGAGCAGTACTTC.

This sequence joins TRBV10-3 and TRBJ2-7, with 8 bases matching TRBD1. The germline gives CDR1 ENHRY, CDR2 SYGVKD. The CDR3 length is 12 residues. Trimming removed 11 bases from V and 7 bases from J; junction bases left unmatched: 10. The DNA of the CDR3 is TGTGCCGTAGCAGACAGGGGTTGGGAGCAGTACTTC. Its protein is CAVADRGWEQYF.

J is TRBJ1-1 and V is TRBV4-3, with D tentatively TRBD1 (5 bases). Germline assignment: CDR1 LGHNA and CDR2 YSLEER. Trimming shortened V by 3 bases and J by 3 bases, and 23 bases separated the two germline ends. This CDR3 has 18 residues. The CDR3 region has the DNA TGCGCCAGCAGCCAGCTCCGAGGGGAGGCCAGCCCCGACACTGAAGCTTTCTTT. Its protein is CASSQLRGEASPDTEAFF.

This chain uses TRBV28 with TRBJ1-5, with a possible D match to TRBD1 (6 bases). CDR3 length equals 15 residues. Trimming removed 5 bases from V and 6 bases from J, with 17 bases in between. Germline V gives CDR1 MDHEN, CDR2 SYDVKM. CDR3 sequence reads: CASSPLRARGQPQHF. The CDR3 coding sequence is TGTGCCAGCAGTCCTCTCAGGGCCAGGGGTCAGCCCCAGCATTTT.

The rearrangement joins TRBV19 to TRBJ1-3; TRBD1 matches at 7 bases. Germline V lookup: CDR1 LNHDA, CDR2 SQIVND (reference sequence). V dropped 4 bases and J dropped 2; count of bases not matched to a gene: 5. The CDR3 has 15 residues. This chain's CDR3 is CASSTGQVAGNTIYF. The CDR3 DNA reads TGTGCCAGTAGTACCGGACAGGTTGCTGGAAACACCATATATTTT.

This clone was counted once. The chain recombines TRBV18 with TRBJ2-7; TRBD1 agrees at 9 bases. The germline CDR1 and CDR2 sequences are KGHSH and LQKENI. V was pared by 3 bases and J by 6 bases, with 6 bases of the junction left unmatched. The CDR3 runs 14 residues. The CDR3 DNA follows: TGTGCCAGCTCACCCCGACAGGGGGGGACCGAGCAGTACTTC. Encoded protein: CASSPRQGGTEQYF.

The chain combines TRBV18 with TRBJ2-2; 8 bases are shared with TRBD2. The CDR3 contains 19 residues. Germline lookup yields CDR1 KGHSH and CDR2 LQKENI. The V and J ends lost 4 bases and 3 bases, in that order; junction bases with no gene match: 16. For the CDR3, the DNA is TGTGCCAGCTCACGGGTCAGGACTAGCATCATTCCGGACACCGGGGAGCTGTTTTTT. It yields the protein CASSRVRTSIIPDTGELFF.

The chain couples TRBV15 to TRBJ2-5, with D perhaps matching TRBD2 (6 bases). V was cut by 0 bases and J by 5 bases, with 13 bases left in between. The CDR3 contains 15 residues. Germline CDR1 is LNHNV and CDR2 is YYDKDF (reference sequence). The CDR3 sequence is CATSRDRKAGETQYF. The CDR3 region has the DNA TGTGCCACCAGCAGAGATAGGAAGGCGGGGGAGACCCAGTACTTC.

The CDR3 coding sequence is TGTGCCAGCAGCCCACTCCCAGGGGGCCCGTACAATGAGCAGTTCTTC. As protein: CASSPLPGGPYNEQFF. This rearrangement joins TRBV7-3 to TRBJ2-1; 8 nucleotides agree with TRBD1. J gave up 4 bases and V 5 bases, and 10 bases lay outside the gene matches. This CDR3 is 16 amino acids long. Germline V gene lookup returns CDR1 SGHTA and CDR2 FQGTGA.

With regard to this clone: At the DNA level, this CDR3 is encoded by other sequences in the same sample as well. The chain is built from TRBV27 and TRBJ2-3; 9 bases align to TRBD2. Germline values: CDR1 MNHEY, CDR2 SMNVEV (reference sequence). V shed 6 bases and J 4 bases; nucleotides not matched to a gene: 8. This CDR3 is built from 15 residues. The CDR3 region has the DNA TGTGCCAGCAGCCGTGGACTAGCGTTTGCAGATACGCAGTATTTT. Translation: CASSRGLAFADTQYF.

There are a few counts of this clone. This chain joins TRBV7-2 and TRBJ1-2; TRBD1 aligns across 7 bases. This CDR3 is 16 amino acids long. Germline values: CDR1 SGHTA, CDR2 FQGNSA. With 1 base clipped from V and 8 bases from J, the junction kept 13 bases outside the gene matches. In nucleotides, the CDR3 is TGTGCCAGCAGCTTAGATGGGCTGAGGGGGCATCGGGGCTACACCTTC. Its protein product is CASSLDGLRGHRGYTF.

The CDR3 DNA reads TGTGCCAGCAGTGAAGTACGGTCCTCTGGGGCCAACGTCCTGACTTTC. This gives the protein CASSEVRSSGANVLTF. This chain connects TRBV2 to TRBJ2-6; D not resolved. Trimming shortened V by 1 base and J by 0 bases, and 7 bases separated the two germline ends. Germline V gene data show CDR1 as SNHLY and CDR2 as FYNNEI. The CDR3 is made up of 16 amino acids.

This clone showed up just a few times. The chain couples TRBV18 to TRBJ1-1; D is perhaps TRBD1 (5 bases). The CDR3 covers 13 residues. The germline CDR1 and CDR2 sequences are KGHSH and LQKENI. V was pared by 9 bases and J by 3 bases, with 14 bases between. This chain's CDR3 is CASCSGRDTEAFF. For the CDR3, the DNA is TGTGCCAGTTGCTCAGGGAGGGACACTGAAGCTTTCTTT.

CDR3 bases: TGTGCCAGCACCTACGGGACAGGGGGTTCCTATGGCTACACCTTC. Translated: CASTYGTGGSYGYTF. This chain uses TRBV2 with TRBJ1-2; 11 bases match TRBD1. This CDR3 is built from 15 residues. V was pared by 7 bases and J by 4 bases, with 8 bases of the junction left unmatched. The germline gives CDR1 SNHLY, CDR2 FYNNEI.

The gene calls are TRBV28 and TRBJ2-5; TRBD2 agrees at 8 bases. With the DNA end fitting TRBJ2-7 better, the J assignment may be wrong. The CDR3 sequence is 12 residues long. The germline V gene encodes CDR1 MDHEN and CDR2 SYDVKM. CDR3: CAGSSGIYEQYF. CDR3 nucleotides: TGTGCGGGGAGTAGCGGGATCTACGAGCAGTACTTC.

This rearrangement joins TRBV5-1 to TRBJ2-7, with 8 bases lining up with TRBD1. Germline V gene data show CDR1 as SGHRS and CDR2 as YFSETQ. This CDR3 has 15 amino acids. The ends lost 5 bases at V and 3 bases at J; junction bases unmatched: 10. The CDR3 region is CASSLGQEAFYEQYF. CDR3 sequence (DNA): TGCGCCAGCAGTCTGGGACAGGAAGCCTTCTACGAGCAGTACTTC.

The count of this clone is one. The gene calls are TRBV27 and TRBJ2-5, with 7 bases that match TRBD2. Germline V gene data show CDR1 as MNHEY and CDR2 as SMNVEV (reference sequence). This CDR3 spans 13 amino acids. The trim removed 6 bases at V and 4 bases at J, leaving 5 bases unmatched. The CDR3 DNA is TGTGCCAGCAGAAGGGCTAGCGGAGAGACCCAGTACTTC. This codes for CASRRASGETQYF.

This sequence joins TRBV4-3 and TRBJ2-2, with TRBD2 as a possible D gene (5 bases). The ends were cut back, 0 bases at V and 5 bases at J, with 16 bases in the middle. Germline loops: CDR1 LGHNA, CDR2 YSLEER. The CDR3 contains 17 residues. The CDR3 bases are TGCGCCAGCAGCCAAGATAGGGAGAGCCCGGGGACCGGGGAGCTGTTTTTT. It codes for CASSQDRESPGTGELFF.

This clone showed up just once. The chain recombines TRBV19 with TRBJ1-2; 7 bases match TRBD1. There are 16 residues in the CDR3. The germline V gene has CDR1 LNHDA and CDR2 SQIVND (reference sequence). Trimming took 5 bases from V and 2 from J; bases not matched to a gene: 11. The CDR3 reads CASSFSPGQRNYGYTF. CDR3 DNA sequence: TGTGCCAGTAGTTTTAGTCCGGGACAGCGAAACTATGGCTACACCTTC.

The gene calls are TRBV19 and TRBJ2-1; TRBD2 matches 11 bases. The CDR3 is 17 amino acids. Germline V lookup: CDR1 LNHDA, CDR2 SQIVND (reference sequence). The junction had 7 bases not matched to a gene; V was cut back by 6 bases and J by 0 bases. CDR3 bases: TGTGCCAGTAGACAACCGGGACTAGCGGTCTCCTACAATGAGCAGTTCTTC. Translating it yields CASRQPGLAVSYNEQFF.

The genes are TRBV18 and TRBJ2-3, with a tentative D call TRBD1 (5 bases). The CDR3 totals 17 residues. Between the trimmed V and J ends, which lost 1 base and 4 bases, there was a span of 18 bases. CDR1 and CDR2 (germline): KGHSH, LQKENI. This chain's CDR3 is CASSPLFLVGRADTQYF. Written as DNA, the CDR3 is TGTGCCAGCTCACCACTCTTCCTTGTCGGCAGGGCAGATACGCAGTATTTT.

This chain uses TRBV27 with TRBJ2-7; 10 positions match TRBD1. CDR3 length equals 14 residues. In germline, CDR1 is MNHEY, CDR2 SMNVEV (reference sequence). V lost 5 bases and J lost 5; bases outside the gene matches: 6. CDR3 DNA: TGTGCCAGCAGTCCCAGGGGACAGGGGAACGAGCAGTACTTC. This translates into CASSPRGQGNEQYF.

About this clone itself: One end of the junction does not line up with germline, which may come from a read error. This chain links TRBV7-9 with TRBJ1-2; the match to TRBD1 covers 8 bases. The length of the CDR3 is 16 residues. The germline gives CDR1 SEHNR, CDR2 FQNEAQ (reference sequence). The CDR3 coding sequence is TGTTCCAGCAGCTTAGGACAGGGTTATGATAACTATGGCTACACCTTC. Its protein is CSSSLGQGYDNYGYTF.

This clone was recorded only once. V and J are TRBV28 and TRBJ2-7; 14 bases are shared with TRBD2. The ends lost 8 bases at V and 0 bases at J; junction bases unmatched: 0. Germline V gives CDR1 MDHEN, CDR2 SYDVKM. CDR3 length equals 14 residues. CDR3 sequence: CASGTSGSSYEQYF. For the CDR3, the DNA is TGTGCCAGCGGGACTAGCGGGAGCTCCTACGAGCAGTACTTC.

The rearrangement uses TRBV28 and TRBJ2-7; 7 positions match TRBD2. Germline values: CDR1 MDHEN, CDR2 SYDVKM. The CDR3 sequence is 16 residues long. V lost 3 bases to trimming and J lost 3 bases; unmatched junction nucleotides: 11. The CDR3 nucleotides read TGTGCCAGCAGTTTGGACTACGGGACTACTGACTACGAGCAGTACTTC. It yields the protein CASSLDYGTTDYEQYF.

The V call is TRBV14, the J call TRBJ2-7; no firm D call. The CDR3 has 12 amino acids. Germline CDR1 reads SGHDN; CDR2 reads FVKESK. Trimming took 3 bases from V and 4 from J, leaving 7 bases between them. As DNA, the CDR3 is TGTGCCAGCAGCCAGTCCCGGTACGAGCAGTACTTC. Protein sequence: CASSQSRYEQYF.

With regard to this clone: A junction end diverges from the germline sequence, so it may reflect a read error. CDR3 amino acids: CTSSLRQGPLNTEAFF. CDR3 sequence (DNA): TGTACCAGCAGCTTGAGGCAGGGCCCCTTGAACACTGAAGCTTTCTTT. This rearrangement joins TRBV5-4 to TRBJ1-1; D is possibly TRBD1 (5 bases). The germline CDR1 and CDR2 sequences are SGHNT and YYREEE (reference sequence). The CDR3 has 16 amino acids.

The DNA for the CDR3 is TGTGCCAGCAGTCCCCGACAGGGCGTAAGGAATGAGCAGTTCTTC. Residues: CASSPRQGVRNEQFF. This chain uses TRBV28 with TRBJ2-1; 7 bases are a match to TRBD1. The germline gives CDR1 MDHEN, CDR2 SYDVKM. The CDR3 is 15 amino acids. Trimming at V came to 5 bases and at J to 7 bases, leaving 11 bases not matched to a gene.